This T cell receptor (beta chain) was documented in a study of PD-L1 blockade in urothelial cancer. Across the study: Blood analyses occurred 3 weeks (second dose) and 6 weeks post treatment start.

Germline-derived CDR1 and CDR2 are SNHLY and FYNNEI. V lost 5 bases, J lost 3 bases, and 11 bases lay in between. This CDR3 contains 13 residues. The protocol was immunoSEQ multiplex PCR, while the TCRdb copy is restricted to in-frame clones and leaves out a portion. In the table there are 71,000 or so clones, less than 90% of which are singletons. Sequences were derived from PBMCs, sampled around atezolizumab (anti-PD-L1) treatment. The V gene is TRBV2, the J gene TRBJ2-7; D ambiguous. This clonotype originated in a man aged 55 to 69 with urothelial cancer. CDR3 bases: TGTGCCAGCAGTTCGGTCCGAAACTACGAGCAGTACTTC. Its protein is CASSSVRNYEQYF.